Following are 15 T cell receptor beta chains from one sample sequenced in a study of Siglec-9 on CD8 T cells in melanoma. Clones were read by immunoSEQ multiplex PCR, and TCRdb kept only the in-frame ones, dropping some. The repertoire holds 36,000 or so clones, with about 86% as singletons. Sequencing was done on a sample of Siglec-9- CD8+ T cells sorted from blood. The receptors were gathered from a human donor in good health.

This clone was recorded only once. J is TRBJ2-7 and V is TRBV20-1; D is perhaps TRBD2 (5 bases). The CDR3 extends over 11 amino acids. Trimming shortened V by 6 bases and J by 2 bases, and 8 bases separated the two germline ends. Germline CDR1 and CDR2: DFQATT and SNEGSKA (reference sequence). CDR3: CSAGDAYEQYF. The CDR3 coding sequence is TGCAGTGCCGGGGATGCCTACGAGCAGTACTTC.

Details on this clone: Compared with germline, one end of the junction differs, possibly owing to a read error. The J gene is TRBJ2-1, the V gene TRBV11-3; D gene ambiguous. The CDR3 extends over 12 amino acids. Germline CDR1 and CDR2: SGHNT and YENEEA. CDR3 in amino acids: CASSLDPGSTVF. DNA of the CDR3: TGTGCCAGCAGCTTAGATCCAGGCAGCACCGTCTTC. Together with reference TRBV11-3 and TRBJ2-1, the CDR3 gives the full variable domain: EAGVVQSPRYKIIEKKQPVAFWCNPISGHNTLYWYLQNLGQGPELLIRYENEEAVDDSQLPKDRFSAERLKGVDSTLKIQPAELGDSAVYLCASSLDPGSTVFGPGTRLTVL.

This clone appeared a single time. V usage is TRBV16 and J usage is TRBJ1-3; TRBD1 agrees at 7 bases. In germline, CDR1 is KGHSY, CDR2 FQNENV. The J segment lost 7 bases and the V segment lost 4 bases, leaving 13 bases of the junction unmatched. This CDR3 comprises 16 residues. CDR3 DNA: TGTGCCAGCAGCCCGCCTCGTAGGGGGCCGAGGAACACCATATATTTT. Residues: CASSPPRRGPRNTIYF.

The chain links TRBV27 to TRBJ1-1, with TRBD1 matching over 10 bases. The junction had 4 bases not matched to a gene; V was cut back by 1 base and J by 5 bases. This CDR3 is built from 15 residues. Germline V gene lookup returns CDR1 MNHEY and CDR2 SMNVEV (reference sequence). CDR3 nucleotides: TGTGCCAGCAGTTTATTAAGACAGGGGGCAACTGAAGCTTTCTTT. The encoded protein is CASSLLRQGATEAFF.

This chain joins TRBV7-9 and TRBJ2-5; possibly TRBD1 for D (5 bases). There are 13 residues in the CDR3. V dropped 4 bases and J dropped 5 bases, with 11 bases sitting between them. Germline loops: CDR1 SEHNR, CDR2 FQNEAQ (reference sequence). In nucleotides, the CDR3 is TGTGCCAGCAGCTCCCCCCCAGGGGAGACCCAGTACTTC. This codes for CASSSPPGETQYF.

The gene calls are TRBV7-8 and TRBJ1-1; D not certain. CDR3 length: 13 residues. Germline loops: CDR1 SGHVS, CDR2 FQNEAQ. The germline V and J ends were trimmed by 5 bases and 3 bases, with 10 bases remaining between them. CDR3 bases: TGTGCCAGCAGCCCCTTCGGGGACACTGAAGCTTTCTTT. It translates to CASSPFGDTEAFF.

The CDR3 is CASSLGDSTYEQYF. The CDR3 coding sequence is TGTGCCAGCAGCTTAGGGGACAGCACCTACGAGCAGTACTTC. The chain links TRBV11-1 to TRBJ2-7; TRBD1 aligns across 7 bases. J lost 2 bases, V lost 1 base, and 2 bases had no gene match. This CDR3 comprises 14 residues. Germline CDR1 reads SGHAT; CDR2 reads FQDESV (reference sequence). The full variable domain, completed using reference TRBV11-1 and TRBJ2-7, is EAEVAQSPRYKITEKSQAVAFWCDPISGHATLYWYRQILGQGPELLVQFQDESVVDDSQLPKDRFSAERLKGVDSTLKIQPAELGDSAMYLCASSLGDSTYEQYFGPGTRLTVT.

A few counts support this clone. The rearrangement joins TRBV6-6 to TRBJ1-1, with a possible D match to TRBD1 (5 bases). CDR1 and CDR2 (germline): MNHNY, SVGAGI (reference sequence). The germline V and J ends were trimmed by 11 bases and 4 bases, with 14 bases remaining between them. This CDR3 spans 12 amino acids. The CDR3 DNA reads as TGTGCCGGATCCAGGGCCGGCACTGAAGCTTTCTTT. Encoded protein: CAGSRAGTEAFF.

The chain is built from TRBV6-1 and TRBJ2-2; 7 bases match TRBD1. The CDR3 covers 16 residues. The ends lost 4 bases at V and 4 bases at J; junction bases unmatched: 9. Germline V gene data show CDR1 as MNHNS and CDR2 as SASEGT. The CDR3 is CASSGTGESVTGELFF. Written as DNA, the CDR3 is TGTGCCAGCAGTGGAACAGGGGAATCGGTCACCGGGGAGCTGTTTTTT.

V and J are TRBV11-3 and TRBJ2-3; 11 nucleotides line up with TRBD2. CDR1 SGHNT and CDR2 YENEEA come from the germline V gene. There are 15 residues in the CDR3. J was trimmed by 7 bases and V by 4 bases; bases with no gene match: 7. The CDR3, as DNA: TGTGCCAGCAGCTATAGCGGGGGGGCTCTGAATACGCAGTATTTT. This translates into CASSYSGGALNTQYF.

The V call is TRBV29-1, the J call TRBJ2-7, with D perhaps TRBD2 (5 bases). This CDR3 has 16 amino acids. V was pared by 1 base and J by 0 bases, with 16 bases between. In germline, CDR1 is SQVTM, CDR2 ANQGSEA. The CDR3 here is CSVEGPTGESSYEQYF. In nucleotides, the CDR3 is TGCAGCGTTGAAGGGCCGACTGGGGAGAGCTCCTACGAGCAGTACTTC.

The V gene is TRBV27, the J gene TRBJ2-7, with D possibly being TRBD2 (6 bases). The CDR3 is 14 amino acids. CDR1 is MNHEY and CDR2 is SMNVEV in the germline V gene (reference sequence). V lost 4 bases and J 4 bases, leaving 14 bases between the germline ends. CDR3 sequence (DNA): TGTGCCAGCAGTTCGGGAGTGGGGGAATACGAGCAGTACTTC. Translating gives CASSSGVGEYEQYF.

V usage is TRBV2 and J usage is TRBJ1-1; no reliable D call. Germline lookup yields CDR1 SNHLY and CDR2 FYNNEI. This CDR3 is 12 amino acids long. The V end lost 8 bases, the J end lost 1 base, and 8 bases lay between the germline ends. CDR3 loop: CASSPGNTEAFF. CDR3 nucleotides: TGTGCCAGCTCCCCCGGGAACACTGAAGCTTTCTTT.

The CDR3 protein is CASSLDQRRDIQYF. The CDR3 DNA reads TGTGCCAGCAGCTTGGACCAGCGTAGGGACATTCAGTACTTC. The rearrangement links TRBV5-4 to TRBJ2-4; D remains unclear. This CDR3 has 14 amino acids. Germline CDR1 SGHNT, CDR2 YYREEE (reference sequence). Deletions cut 0 bases from V and 8 bases from J, with 12 bases between.

The J gene is TRBJ2-7, the V gene TRBV5-6, with D maybe TRBD1 (5 bases). Between the trimmed V and J ends, which lost 0 bases and 3 bases, there was a span of 10 bases. The germline V gene encodes CDR1 SGHDT and CDR2 YYEEEE. The CDR3 extends over 14 amino acids. CDR3 nucleotide sequence: TGTGCCAGCAGCTTGGGACAGACCAACTACGAGCAGTACTTC. The encoded protein is CASSLGQTNYEQYF.